This T cell receptor (beta chain) derives from a study of T-cell memory formation after mild COVID-19. Germline-derived CDR1 and CDR2 are MNHEY and SVGAGI. There are 12 residues in the CDR3. Using its own MiXCR run on the 5' RACE reads, TCRdb lists one record per CDR3 protein. The repertoire holds about 260,000 distinct CDR3 sequences, 16% seen once, with around 23% in the top ten. Sample: PBMCs or a T cell subset sorted from them (not recorded which). The J gene is TRBJ2-2, the V gene TRBV6-5, with D uncertain. The sequence was collected from a man younger than 35 who had mild COVID-19 (a few samples of this study predate the infection). Cell type and time point are not known. In nucleotides, the CDR3 is TGTGGGGTAGGAGAGAACACCGGGGAGCTGTTTTTT. It encodes CGVGENTGELFF.